The clone carrying this T cell receptor beta chain occurred many times. Its antigen is unknown. The junction had 4 bases not matched to a gene; V was cut back by 2 bases and J by 4 bases. The CDR3 consists of 16 residues. CDR1 and CDR2 from the germline V gene are LGHDT and YNNKEL (reference sequence). These data are taken from a study of neurological immune-mediated disorders. About the study: About 90% of the 34 multiple sclerosis patients had relapsing-remitting disease; 3 had secondary progressive.

The authors produced cDNA by 5'RACE using 10-nucleotide random UMIs. MiXCR, applied by TCRdb to the 5' RACE reads, yields one record per CDR3 protein. Here the sample spans tens of thousands of distinct CDR3 sequences, approximately 6.2% being singletons. Sorted libraries were derived from some 1 million CD4+ or CD8+ T cells. Study-wide points: Repertoires from 18 of 34 multiple sclerosis patients grouped phylogenetically into a related-CDR3 cluster, suggesting a possible signature.

J is TRBJ2-3 and V is TRBV3-1, with 12 bases aligning to TRBD2. Sequencing input: CD4+ T cells from blood. This receptor was taken from a woman under 30 with multiple sclerosis. CDR3 nucleotide sequence: TGTGCCAGCAGCCAAACTCTAGCGGGGGGGCCAGATACGCAGTATTTT. Its protein is CASSQTLAGGPDTQYF.